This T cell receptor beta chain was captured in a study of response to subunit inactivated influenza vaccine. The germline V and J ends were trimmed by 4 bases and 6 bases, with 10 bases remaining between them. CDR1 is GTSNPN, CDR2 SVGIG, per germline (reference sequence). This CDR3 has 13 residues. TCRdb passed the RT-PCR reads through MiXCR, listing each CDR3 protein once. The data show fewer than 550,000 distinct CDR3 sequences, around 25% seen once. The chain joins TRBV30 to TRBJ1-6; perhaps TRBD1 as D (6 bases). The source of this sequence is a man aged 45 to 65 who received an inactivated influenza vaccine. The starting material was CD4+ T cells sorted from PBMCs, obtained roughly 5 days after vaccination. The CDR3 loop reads CAWTDSFNSPLHF. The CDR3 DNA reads TGTGCCTGGACGGACAGCTTTAATTCACCCCTCCACTTT.